These T cell receptor beta chains were read from a single sample in a study of T cell responses to AZD1222 COVID-19 vaccine. Sequencing was performed with immunoSEQ multiplex PCR; in TCRdb, only in-frame clones are kept and a portion is missing. Found here are some 120,000 clones, 80% to 90% of them singletons; the top ten hold 3.5% to 5%. Sequenced material: peripheral blood, taken on day 0 of MenACWY control vaccination. The receptors shown here come from an adult in good health. Both conserved end residues are part of each CDR3. D genes are given only for firm matches. The size entry is marked missing in some rows and otherwise reads once, few, many or a size class.

J gene	V gene	D gene	clone size	CDR3 DNA	CDR3 protein
TRBJ1-2	TRBV9	NA	NA	TGTGCCAGCAGCCCCCGACAGCAGATCTATGGCTACACCTTC	CASSPRQQIYGYTF
TRBJ2-5	TRBV5-6	NA	NA	TGTGCCAGCAGCTTGGCCCGGGGCAGAGGAGAGACCCAGTACTTC	CASSLARGRGETQYF
TRBJ2-7	TRBV6-1	TRBD1	NA	TGTGCCAGCAGTGAATCGAGGGGGCCAACCTACGAGCAGTACTTC	CASSESRGPTYEQYF
TRBJ2-3	TRBV7-9	NA	NA	TGTGCCAGCAGCTACGACTACACTAGGGATACGCAGTATTTT	CASSYDYTRDTQYF
TRBJ1-2	TRBV18	NA	few	TGTGCCAGCTCACCGGGCTTATATGGCTACACCTTC	CASSPGLYGYTF
TRBJ1-1	TRBV6-5	NA	NA	TGTGCCAGCAGCGACGACGGGAACACTGAAGCTTTCTTT	CASSDDGNTEAFF
TRBJ1-1	TRBV19	NA	few	TGTGCCAGTAGTATGATGATGGGAGGCACTGAAGCTTTCTTT	CASSMMMGGTEAFF
TRBJ1-1	TRBV5-1	NA	once	TGCGCCAGCAGCTTGGCCAGGGCGAACACTGAAGCTTTCTTT	CASSLARANTEAFF
TRBJ1-1	TRBV2	NA	few	TGTGCCAGCAGTGCATTAGAGAACACTGAAGCTTTCTTT	CASSALENTEAFF
TRBJ1-2	TRBV18	TRBD1	NA	TGTGCCAGCTCACGGGGACAGGGGGCGGAAGGCTACACCTTC	CASSRGQGAEGYTF
TRBJ2-1	TRBV5-3	TRBD2	NA	TGTGCCAGAAGCTTGAAGATAGCGGGGGCCTACTACAATGAGCAGTTCTTC	CARSLKIAGAYYNEQFF
TRBJ1-2	TRBV5-1	NA	NA	TGCGCCAGCAGCTTAGGCGGCAGCCCAGGCTATGGCTACACCTTC	CASSLGGSPGYGYTF
TRBJ2-2	TRBV15	NA	NA	TGTGCCACCAGCATTAAACAGGGAGTCCGGACCGGGGAGCTGTTTTTT	CATSIKQGVRTGELFF
TRBJ1-5	TRBV6-5	TRBD1	NA	TGTGCCAGCAGAGGGACAGGGGGCAATCAGCCCCAGCATTTT	CASRGTGGNQPQHF
TRBJ1-2	TRBV4-3	NA	few	TGCGCCAGCAGCCCCTCGAATCGGTGGACAGCAAATGGCTACACCTTC	CASSPSNRWTANGYTF
TRBJ1-5	TRBV24-1	TRBD1	NA	TGTGCCACCTCGGACAGGGCAGGCAATCAGCCCCAGCATTTT	CATSDRAGNQPQHF
TRBJ1-1	TRBV27	NA	few	TGTGCCAGCAGTCCATCCACGGACAGTCTGGCTGAAGCTTTCTTT	CASSPSTDSLAEAFF
TRBJ2-3	TRBV10-3	NA	NA	TGTGCCATCAGTGAGTCCCCCGGTTTGGATACGCAGTATTTT	CAISESPGLDTQYF
TRBJ1-5	TRBV7-2	NA	NA	TGTGCCAGCAGCCCACAGGGAGATCAGCCCCAGCATTTT	CASSPQGDQPQHF
TRBJ2-2	TRBV4-2	TRBD1	NA	TGTGCCAGCAGCCAAGCGAGGACAGGGAGAACCGGGGAGCTGTTTTTT	CASSQARTGRTGELFF
TRBJ2-7	TRBV19	NA	NA	TGTGCCAGTAGTATAGTTCCGGGACTCTCAGTCAACGAGCAGTACTTC	CASSIVPGLSVNEQYF
TRBJ2-7	TRBV29-1	TRBD1	NA	TGCAGCGGACAGGGGATCGGTCTCGAGCAGTACTTC	CSGQGIGLEQYF
TRBJ1-2	TRBV2	NA	few	TGTGCCAGCAATCCACAGGGACTCAACTATGGCTACACCTTC	CASNPQGLNYGYTF
TRBJ2-1	TRBV5-1	NA	NA	TGCGCCAGCAGCTTGCTCTCCGGATACAATGAGCAGTTCTTC	CASSLLSGYNEQFF
TRBJ1-1	TRBV7-2	TRBD1	NA	TGTGCCAGCAGGCCGGGACAGGGCTCTGAAGCTTTCTTT	CASRPGQGSEAFF
TRBJ2-1	TRBV14	NA	NA	TGTGCCAGCAGCCAAGAACTGGGGCAGAGCTCCTACAATGAGCAGTTCTTC	CASSQELGQSSYNEQFF
TRBJ1-2	TRBV18	NA	NA	TGTGCCAGCTCACCAGGGCCGATGGCCACCTATGGCTACACCTTC	CASSPGPMATYGYTF
TRBJ2-3	TRBV14	NA	NA	TGTGCCAGCAGCCAATGGGGCAGGGGGACTAGCACAGATACGCAGTATTTT	CASSQWGRGTSTDTQYF
TRBJ1-1	TRBV13	NA	NA	TGTGCCAGCAGCGAAAGAGGGGGTATGAACACTGAAGCTTTCTTT	CASSERGGMNTEAFF
TRBJ2-1	TRBV7-9	NA	NA	TGTGCCAGCTCCCACTCCGGGACGCGAGGGGATGAGCAGTTCTTC	CASSHSGTRGDEQFF
TRBJ2-1	TRBV28	NA	NA	TGTGCCAGCAGTTCTAACTGGGCCTACAATGAGCAGTTCTTC	CASSSNWAYNEQFF
TRBJ1-6	TRBV7-9	NA	NA	TGTGCCAGCAGCTACACGGCGGGGGCCGGGAGTTCACCCCTCCACTTT	CASSYTAGAGSSPLHF
TRBJ1-1	TRBV7-2	NA	NA	TGTGCCAGCATGTTTGGGGGCGACGACACTGAAGCTTTCTTT	CASMFGGDDTEAFF
TRBJ2-7	TRBV14	TRBD2	NA	TGTGCCAGCAGCCAAGATTGGGGGGGGTCGACCAACTACGAGCAGTACTTC	CASSQDWGGSTNYEQYF
TRBJ1-2	TRBV19	TRBD1	once	TGTGCCAGCTCAGGAGACAGGGGAAACTATGGCTACACCTTC	CASSGDRGNYGYTF
TRBJ2-7	TRBV6-5	TRBD2	NA	TGTGCCAGCAGCCTGGGGCGGGGGGCCTACGAGCAGTACTTC	CASSLGRGAYEQYF
TRBJ1-1	TRBV6-2/TRBV6-3	NA	once	TGTGCCAGCAGTTACTCGATACTGAACACTGAAGCTTTCTTT	CASSYSILNTEAFF
TRBJ1-1	TRBV18	NA	NA	TGTGCCAGCTCACGAAGCGGGGAGTGGGACACTGAAGCTTTCTTT	CASSRSGEWDTEAFF
TRBJ2-7	TRBV6-6	NA	NA	TGTGCCAGCACCGACGGGACATCATCCTACGAGCAGTACTTC	CASTDGTSSYEQYF
TRBJ2-4	TRBV6-2/TRBV6-3	NA	NA	TGTGCCAGCAGTTTTCCGGGGTCGAACATTCAGTACTTC	CASSFPGSNIQYF